The rows below give T cell receptor beta chains drawn from one sample of a study of T cells in Graves' hyperthyroidism and ophthalmopathy. TCRdb fed the multiplex PCR reads into MiXCR, producing one record per CDR3 protein. The sample records hundreds of thousands of distinct CDR3 sequences, roughly 14% being singletons. Sequenced material: blood. These receptors were collected from a woman between 40 and 50 years old with Graves' ophthalmopathy. CDR3s include the opening cysteine and the closing phenylalanine or tryptophan.

TRBV12-3/TRBV12-4	CASSFWGQPQHF
TRBV29-1	CSVEGQVLGTEAFF
TRBV12-3/TRBV12-4	CASSYQDIQETQYF
TRBV4-1	CASSHVEAGTGELFF
TRBV19	CASSMELAEETQYF
TRBV6-1	CASSEALGGHQAFF
TRBV5-1	CASSLEGGGNGYTF
TRBV28	CASSYDRGKGTDTQYF
TRBV4-1	CASSQVPLAGGLQEAQYF
TRBV5-4	CASSLDGWTRALLSGNTIYF
TRBV19	CASSIAGHGYTF
TRBV29-1	CSVHAGLAVISYEQYF
TRBV6-1	CASRSRVQGNKETQYF
TRBV2	CASSPGTSGRVEQYF
TRBV28	CASSRSQEGEGRWNEQFF
TRBV28	CASSWGQRRAFF
TRBV11-1	CASSSDPGGNMNTEAFF
TRBV9	CASSVVGWTGELFF
TRBV11-2	CASKPGQGVNEQYF
TRBV2	CASKHSGGTGEAFF
TRBV19	CASSLVGEVNQPQHF
TRBV2	CASGDGQLTEAFF
TRBV5-1	CASSPVAQENYEQYF
TRBV20-1	CSPTQGMYQETQYF
TRBV7-8	CASSLNLRDSPLHF
TRBV6-1	CASMIRRPYEQYF
TRBV12-3/TRBV12-4	CASSSRQGGVNEKLFF
TRBV2	CAGGQQETQYF
TRBV15	CATSRARFMNTEAFF
TRBV10-3	CAISGREEASGYTF
TRBV20-1	CSAPQGSETQYF
TRBV7-9	CASSHNPGTEQYF
TRBV7-9	CASSLGAGNTGELFF
TRBV20-1	CSARKQPPGVQSSYEQYF
TRBV5-1	CASSRAGVETQYF
TRBV25-1	CASSEGSLVGTEAFF
TRBV12-3/TRBV12-4	CASRHRGLELETQYF
TRBV4-1	CASTPNGVMNTEAFF